The T cell receptor beta chain under discussion was sequenced for a study of cytomegalovirus exposure and HLA in healthy donors. The wider study: The roughly 130 validation repertoires used the same platform as the approximately 670 first-cohort repertoires (as reported by a later analysis).

V lost 1 base and J 6 bases, leaving 10 bases between the germline ends. There are 14 residues in the CDR3. Germline loops: CDR1 SGHVS, CDR2 FQNEAQ. Libraries were prepared by immunoSEQ multiplex PCR; TCRdb keeps only in-frame clonotypes and omits some of them. The table lists some 310,000 clones, approximately 88% of them singletons. The receptor's source is a man aged 25-40 years in good health and CMV-seronegative. Material for sequencing was PBMCs. The rearrangement joins TRBV7-8 to TRBJ2-1, with D possibly TRBD2 on 5 matching bases. The CDR3 here is CASSLEDSLNEQFF. The CDR3 DNA sequence: TGTGCCAGCAGCTTAGAGGACTCCCTCAATGAGCAGTTCTTC.